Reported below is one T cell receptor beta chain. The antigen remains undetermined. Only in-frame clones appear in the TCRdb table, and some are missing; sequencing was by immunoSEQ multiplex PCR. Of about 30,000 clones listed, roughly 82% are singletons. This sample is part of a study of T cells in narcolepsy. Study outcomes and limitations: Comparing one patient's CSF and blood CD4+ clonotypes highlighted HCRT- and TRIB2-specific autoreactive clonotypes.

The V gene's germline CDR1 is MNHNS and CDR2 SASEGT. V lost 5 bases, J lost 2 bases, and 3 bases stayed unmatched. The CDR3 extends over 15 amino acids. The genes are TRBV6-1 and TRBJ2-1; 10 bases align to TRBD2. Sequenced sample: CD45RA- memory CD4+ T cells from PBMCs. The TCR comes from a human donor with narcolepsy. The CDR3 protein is CASSTSGTAYNEQFF. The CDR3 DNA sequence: TGTGCCAGCAGTACTAGCGGGACTGCCTACAATGAGCAGTTCTTC.